This TCR beta chain was profiled in a study of cytomegalovirus exposure and HLA in healthy donors (dated by TCRdb to about 2017). Regarding the complete study: In an earlier analysis of 450 to 750 of the donors, about 260 Gb of sequence data and approximately 100 million unique TCR beta sequences from 180 million or so T cells were reported. An early release that covered more than 550 HLA-typed donors contained approximately 300 gigabases of sequencing data and tens of millions of unique TCR sequences. Of the roughly 400 genotyped donors, less than 90% were placed in the genetic ancestry cluster associated with self-reported Caucasian donors. The study was designed to test whether signatures of past pathogen exposure could be identified by cataloging public T cell receptors. The study used immunosequencing to profile the T cell repertoires of 670 or so subjects and linked those repertoires to cytomegalovirus serostatus. In addition to the first cohort of approximately 670 subjects, a separate validation cohort of approximately 120 different subjects was used. High-throughput TCR immunosequencing, statistical association of individual TCRs with disease status, and machine learning were combined to predict cytomegalovirus infection status. To study patterns of TCR occurrence, a later analysis re-analyzed previously published TCR beta repertoires from hundreds of donors and added high-resolution HLA genotyping. Rather than drawing on any new phenotypic data, the later analysis identified candidate immune exposures from TCR beta sequences and the way those sequences occurred across donors. In an earlier analysis of about 590 of the donors, high-throughput TCR beta sequencing was used to judge whether each TCR beta V gene segment behaved as functional or pseudogenic. Donor age, sex, ethnicity and CMV serostatus were collected together with the repertoire data. In a later genetic analysis, genome-wide SNP genotypes for 398 of the 666 donors were used, and that subset was treated as a discovery cohort. All discovery cohort repertoires had been generated on a single sequencing platform. HLA typing covered class I and class II loci at four-digit resolution. Typing coverage varied by locus: roughly 629-640 donors for A, B, C, DRB1 and DQB1; more than 500 for DQA1; more than 600 for DPA1; 400 to 480 for DPB1. Because of strong linkage in the cohort, roughly five DR-DQ haplotypes were treated as single units for association and clustering. Among roughly 400 genotyped donors of the cohort, an average of approximately 240,000 unique TCR beta nucleotide sequences were sequenced per donor, roughly 18% of them non-productive. On the study overall, not on this receptor specifically: Cytomegalovirus status was reported to be diagnosed by the classifier with high specificity and sensitivity in both the original and validation cohorts. Because HLA typing was unavailable for some donors at each locus, only the typed subset was used in association tests. It was suggested by the authors that the approach could potentially be generalized to other disease states and immunological phenotypes. Sequencing depth was assumed to be roughly uniform across donors in the presence/absence analyses, though that assumption may not hold. Only TCR beta chains were sequenced in this cohort, and the absence of alpha or paired-chain data limited detectable features. Because counts were too low, about 18 rarely observed V segments, including chromosome 9 orphons, were excluded from the earlier analysis of around 640 of the donors. According to a later analysis, parvovirus B19, influenza, CMV and Epstein-Barr virus appeared linked to several top co-occurrence clusters. Most CMV-associated TCR beta chains appeared to be HLA-restricted in a later analysis, and the HLA associations seemed to be driven largely by CMV exposure. A total of 164 TCR beta chains were listed by the study as associated with cytomegalovirus. Because the 87-base-pair reads could not distinguish some IMGT-functional V segments, including TRBV6-2 and TRBV6-3, those segments were excluded. In an earlier analysis of about 600 of the donors, most TCR beta V segments appeared in productive rearrangements about 87% or about 30% of the time, broadly matching IMGT annotations. According to a later analysis, TCR association rates differed among HLA loci, with DRB1 alleles showing the most associated TCRs and HLA-C alleles showing the fewest. Linkage disequilibrium might explain the correlated functional status among segregating V segments, but an unknown experimental factor could not be ruled out. When HLA alleles, especially DR and DQ, strongly co-occurred, attributing TCR associations to individual alleles was difficult. Most TCR sequences were seen in very few donors, while some public TCRs were found in many individuals. In a later analysis, HLA-associated TCR beta chains were found to be more clonally expanded and to have lower generation probabilities than equally common non-associated chains. A group of highly shared sequence variants was considered likely to be a technical artifact of the sequencing pipeline. Compared with the roughly 600-donor mean, donors in an Asian-associated ancestry cluster had fewer N-insertions in productive TCRs, according to a later genetic analysis. A further reported finding was that TCR beta sequences accurately predicted the HLA-A and HLA-B alleles for most subjects in the first cohort. In a later genetic analysis, a missense DCLRE1C variant was associated with V-gene and J-gene trimming of TCR beta chains, and the association was replicated in an independent cohort. In vitro tests confirmed that three of the cytomegalovirus-associated TCR beta chains recognize cytomegalovirus antigens. At a false discovery rate of 0.05, a later analysis linked some 18,000 TCR beta sequences to specific HLA alleles. For the cohort, immune exposure information was limited to CMV serostatus.

The CDR3 covers 15 residues, taking in both the cysteine and the phenylalanine. Only CDR3 DNA remains: 45 bases, in frame from the first base. Via the germline V gene, CDR1 is ENHRY and CDR2 SYGVKD. Between the V and J ends, shortened by 5 bases and 6 bases respectively, the junction contains 17 bases. Remarks on this clone: This clone's antigen is unknown. One base away there is no much larger clone; base qualities are not given.

The cohort was made up of approximately 670 healthy bone marrow donors. All cohort members were sampled while nominally healthy, although unrecorded immune exposures were likely present. The donor was CMV seropositive and was included in the group of approximately 310 seropositive cohort members. Each donor provided a peripheral blood sample, and peripheral blood mononuclear cells were used for TCR beta sequencing. Genomic DNA was extracted from the blood cell samples with the Qiagen DNeasy Blood Extraction Kit. The library was produced with the immunoSEQ multiplex PCR assay. For the multiplex PCR, a mixture combining 60 forward primers for TCR Vbeta segments and 13 reverse primers for TCR Jbeta segments was used. The CDR3 region of rearranged TCR beta genes was amplified from genomic DNA by a multiplex PCR assay. The amplified TCR beta libraries were sequenced on the Illumina HiSeq System as 87-base-pair reads. In the source study's methods: A later analysis counted some 80 million unique TCR beta chains across the approximately 700 repertoires, and roughly 10 million of these chains were shared by at least two donors. Raw reads were error-corrected and collapsed into unique sequences by a nearest-neighbor algorithm in which closely related sequences were merged to remove PCR and sequencing errors. V, D and J gene segments were assigned by aligning CDR3 sequences to IMGT reference sequences. Each retained sequence needed at least a six-nucleotide match to both a V gene segment and a J gene segment. A rearrangement was called productive if the CDR3 had no stop codons and remained in frame with V and J, and every other rearrangement was called non-productive. CDR3 was defined according to IMGT convention as the region running from the second conserved V-encoded cysteine to the conserved J-encoded phenylalanine. Sequences without an unambiguous match to a single V gene segment were excluded from the earlier analysis of a few hundred of the donors. In an earlier analysis of a few hundred of the donors, a V segment was called functional when productive rearrangements were above 56.7%, and segregating when the standard deviation between donors exceeded 5%. A statistical classification framework was developed to diagnose cytomegalovirus status using the catalog of TCR beta chain sequences. In a later analysis, TCR nucleotide sequences were compared against IMGT/GENE-DB human TR gene sequences so that V and J genes could be assigned. The TCRdist pipeline was used in a later analysis to assign CDR3 sequences and most-parsimonious VDJ recombination scenarios. In a later analysis, each TCR beta chain was defined by its CDR3 amino acid sequence together with its V-gene family, and reads without a unique V-gene family were excluded. To address suspected cross-contamination and a sequencing artifact, a later analysis removed around 590 highly shared, low-generation-probability nucleotide sequences. In a later analysis, a clonal expansion index was calculated for each public chain from normalized within-repertoire ranks of inferred template counts. Generation probabilities in a later analysis came from a VDJ recombination model fitted to out-of-frame rearrangements, and those results were checked against IGoR. In a later analysis, TCR-TCR, TCR-HLA and TCR-CMV co-occurrence was scored with hypergeometric tests, and a repertoire-size bias correction was applied to TCR pairs. False discovery rates were estimated in a later analysis by permuting HLA or CMV assignments 20 times. A later analysis grouped co-occurring TCRs with DBSCAN, adding TCRdist sequence similarity when clustering within HLA-allele-positive subsets. Repertoires with fewer than 30,000 or more than 120,000 public chains were left out of co-occurrence clustering, as were four to six repertoires with anomalous nucleotide sharing. Here the immuneACCESS table is served through TCRdb, limited to in-frame sequences with V and J called. Missing clones are a known gap in these copies; in checked studies unresolved V genes cover under half, and the rest lacks a known reason. The V and J calls and the clone size are those of that table, but D and trimming were determined from the DNA. The sample has around 120,000 clones on record, about 60% of them singletons. 10% of the sample rests with the top ten.

Sequencing was done on a sample of PBMCs. The TCR was taken from a man between 40 and 49 years old in good health and CMV-seropositive. This chain joins TRBV10-3 to TRBJ2-1; a tentative D call is TRBD1 (6 bases match). Here the CDR3 is given as CAISKTGLGTNEQFF. At the DNA level, the sequence is TGTGCCATCAGTAAAACAGGGTTGGGCACCAATGAGCAGTTCTTC.